This entry lists 18 T cell receptor beta chains sequenced from one sample in a study of regulatory T cells in long-lasting Graves disease. The time point was: persistent/refractory GD, antithyroid drugs over 5 years with positive TRAb. PBMC-extracted RNA yielded the TCR library. Arm-PCR with iRepertoire HTBI primers amplified the CDR3 regions for these TCR beta libraries. MiXCR, applied by TCRdb to the multiplex PCR reads, yields one record per CDR3 protein. The data hold 300,000 to 350,000 distinct CDR3 sequences, with around a fifth observed a single time. The input for sequencing was peripheral blood mononuclear cells (PBMCs), taken when the disease was refractory, from a patient treated with antithyroid drugs. All receptors come from a female donor with Graves disease.

This clonotype was detected ten times or more. This chain connects TRBV12-3 or TRBV12-4 to TRBJ2-7; tentatively, D is TRBD1 or TRBD2 (5 bases each). This CDR3 is built from 14 residues. With 5 bases removed from V and 3 bases from J, the gap between germline ends came to 14 bases. CDR3 sequence (DNA): TGTGCCAGCAGTACTAGGGCGACAGACTACGAGCAGTACTTC. Its protein product is CASSTRATDYEQYF.

The gene calls are TRBV5-1 and TRBJ1-2; D ambiguous. The V gene's germline CDR1 is SGHRS and CDR2 YFSETQ. With 1 base removed from V and 2 bases from J, the gap between germline ends came to 9 bases. The CDR3 contains 14 residues. The chain's CDR3 is CASSLNRINYGYTF. CDR3 coding DNA: TGCGCCAGCAGCTTGAATCGGATAAACTATGGCTACACCTTC.

As regards this clonotype: An end of the junction differs from the germline gene, which may be a read error. The V gene is TRBV7-9, the J gene TRBJ2-7; 10 bases line up with TRBD1. CDR1 SEHNR and CDR2 FQNEAQ come from the germline V gene (reference sequence). CDR3 length: 14 residues. The CDR3 sequence is CASSPRQGAGEQHF. The CDR3 DNA sequence: TGTGCCAGCAGCCCGAGACAGGGGGCTGGAGAGCAGCACTTC.

The sample holds many counts of this clonotype. The V gene is TRBV7-9, the J gene TRBJ1-4; D is undetermined. The CDR3 sequence is 13 residues long. Germline V CDR1 and CDR2: SEHNR, FQNEAQ (reference sequence). V lost 3 bases and J lost 6, with 8 bases in between. The CDR3 region is CASSLSEYEKLFF. Written as DNA, the CDR3 is TGTGCCAGCAGCTTGAGCGAGTATGAAAAACTGTTTTTT.

The CDR3 bases are TGTGCCAGCAGCCTCGCCCTTTCCTCCTACGAGCAGTACTTC. Protein sequence: CASSLALSSYEQYF. The chain is built from TRBV3-1 and TRBJ2-7, with D hard to call. Germline V gene data show CDR1 as LGHDT and CDR2 as YNNKEL (reference sequence). Trimming stripped 4 bases from V and 0 bases from J, with 10 bases between. The CDR3 has 14 amino acids.

This clonotype was counted at least ten times. V and J are TRBV29-1 and TRBJ2-7, with D maybe TRBD2 (6 bases). CDR1 and CDR2 (germline): SQVTM, ANQGSEA. The CDR3 loop spans 14 amino acids. The V end was cut by 6 bases, the J end by 3 bases, with 18 bases between. This chain's CDR3 is CSVWLGGAHYEQYF. The CDR3, as DNA: TGCAGCGTATGGTTAGGCGGGGCCCACTACGAGCAGTACTTC.

There are a few counts of this clonotype. The V call is TRBV11-2, the J call TRBJ2-1; possible D gene TRBD2, 6 bases. The CDR3 contains 14 residues. Trimming pared 7 bases from V and 0 bases from J, leaving 10 bases between. CDR1 is SGHAT and CDR2 is FQNNGV in the germline V gene. The CDR3 spells CASTQTSSYNEQFF. CDR3 nucleotide sequence: TGTGCCAGCACCCAGACTAGCTCCTACAATGAGCAGTTCTTC.

V usage is TRBV6-2 or TRBV6-3 and J usage is TRBJ1-6; D gene uncertain. V was cut by 8 bases and J by 4 bases, with 9 bases left in between. The CDR3 sequence is 13 residues long. CDR1 is MNHEY, CDR2 SVGEGT, per germline. For the CDR3, the DNA is TGTGCCAGCTCTGACGATTATAATTCACCCCTCCACTTT. Encoded protein: CASSDDYNSPLHF.

This clonotype was recorded many times. The chain combines TRBV12-3 or TRBV12-4 with TRBJ2-7; D may be TRBD1 (5 bases). V dropped 2 bases and J dropped 5 bases, with 13 bases sitting between them. The length of the CDR3 is 14 residues. The CDR3 DNA reads as TGTGCCAGCAGTTTAAGGGGCCCTCGGAACGAGCAGTACTTC. Its protein is CASSLRGPRNEQYF.

The sample holds many counts of this clonotype. The chain joins TRBV29-1 to TRBJ1-2; weak D call: TRBD1 (5 bases). Trimming stripped 4 bases from V and 5 bases from J, with 17 bases between. CDR1 and CDR2 from the germline V gene are SQVTM and ANQGSEA. CDR3 size: 14 residues. The CDR3 DNA follows: TGCAGCGTTGGGGGGATCCGGGACGGATATGGCTACACCTTC. This translates into CSVGGIRDGYGYTF.

This clonotype is a singleton in its sample. This chain links TRBV7-2 with TRBJ1-3; 7 bases agree with TRBD1. Trimming removed 1 base from V and 2 bases from J; junction bases left unmatched: 5. Germline V gene lookup returns CDR1 SGHTA and CDR2 FQGNSA. The CDR3 loop spans 16 amino acids. The CDR3 spells CASSLGPQGAGNTIYF. As DNA, the CDR3 is TGTGCCAGCAGCTTAGGGCCTCAGGGGGCTGGAAACACCATATATTTT.

This clonotype was seen at least ten times. This chain connects TRBV20-1 to TRBJ1-2; D uncertain. The V gene lost 1 base and the J gene lost 4 bases, with 13 bases spanning the gap. This CDR3 contains 14 residues. The germline V gene encodes CDR1 DFQATT and CDR2 SNEGSKA (reference sequence). This chain's CDR3 is CSARAPRLVYGYTF. The CDR3 DNA is TGCAGTGCTAGAGCACCCCGCTTAGTCTATGGCTACACCTTC.

This chain joins TRBV12-3 or TRBV12-4 and TRBJ1-3, with 7 bases matching TRBD1. The CDR3 runs to 16 residues. The junction had 6 bases not matched to a gene; V was cut back by 4 bases and J by 0 bases. CDR3: CASSYRDSFSGNTIYF. In DNA, the CDR3 is TGTGCCAGCAGTTACCGGGACAGCTTCTCTGGAAACACCATATATTTT.

This clonotype has at least ten counts. The V and J genes are TRBV2 and TRBJ1-1; D gene ambiguous. Germline CDR1 is SNHLY and CDR2 is FYNNEI. Trimming stripped 4 bases from V and 3 bases from J, with 15 bases between. The CDR3 covers 15 residues. The CDR3 sequence is CASSADNPWDTEAFF. CDR3 nucleotide sequence: TGTGCCAGCAGTGCCGATAACCCGTGGGACACTGAAGCTTTCTTT.

The rearrangement uses TRBV6-1 and TRBJ2-3; D gene ambiguous. Germline loops: CDR1 MNHNS, CDR2 SASEGT. This CDR3 contains 11 residues. Between the trimmed V and J ends, which lost 8 bases and 5 bases, there was a span of 8 bases. The CDR3 spells CASPVGDTQYF. In DNA, the CDR3 is TGTGCCAGCCCTGTGGGAGATACGCAGTATTTT.

This clonotype occurred many times. J is TRBJ2-5 and V is TRBV30; no reliable D call. The CDR3 extends over 11 amino acids. The V and J ends lost 4 bases and 5 bases respectively, with 8 bases between them. Per germline, CDR1 GTSNPN and CDR2 SVGIG (reference sequence). CDR3 sequence reads: CAWTVGETQYF. CDR3 nucleotide sequence: TGTGCCTGGACTGTCGGGGAGACCCAGTACTTC.

This clonotype was counted many times. The V call is TRBV2, the J call TRBJ1-5; D might be TRBD1 (5 bases). The CDR3 runs 14 residues. Trimming took off 7 bases at V and 1 base at J, with 11 bases between the two ends. The germline V gene has CDR1 SNHLY and CDR2 FYNNEI. The chain's CDR3 is CASKVRESNQPQHF. CDR3 bases: TGTGCCAGCAAAGTCAGGGAGAGCAATCAGCCCCAGCATTTT.

The rearrangement uses TRBV4-1 and TRBJ1-5; D not certain. The ends were cut back, 1 base at V and 0 bases at J, with 10 bases in the middle. CDR1 MGHRA and CDR2 YSYEKL come from the germline V gene. The CDR3 sequence is 16 residues long. Here the CDR3 reads CASSQVPENSNQPQHF. CDR3 DNA: TGCGCCAGCAGCCAAGTCCCAGAGAATAGCAATCAGCCCCAGCATTTT.